This T cell receptor beta chain was sequenced in a study of blood T cells in healthy people across ages. Study-level points and caveats: Roughly linear declines in TCR beta diversity per million T cells occurred with age. Relative to aged donors, long-lived donors carried more naive CD4+ cells and displayed higher diversity. Naive T cell percentage showed a strong correlation with TCR beta diversity.

The second PCR ran roughly 6 to 11 cycles with a sample-barcoded 5' primer and J-beta primers. No fewer than 2.5 million CDR3-containing paired-end reads came from each sample. TCRdb recomputed calls from the 5' RACE reads with MiXCR, one row per CDR3 protein. The profile shows 910,000 or so distinct CDR3 sequences, about 51% of them singletons. The germline CDR1 and CDR2 sequences are LGHNA and YSLEER. The CDR3 consists of 15 residues. After removal of 8 bases from V and 7 bases from J, the junction contained 17 bases not matched to a gene. With regard to this clonotype: Its antigen is still unknown.

Specimen: blood. This rearrangement joins TRBV4-3 to TRBJ2-7; TRBD1 aligns across 7 bases. The receptor was derived from a woman in her fifties or sixties in good health. The CDR3 sequence is CASGRTGTDYNEQYF. The CDR3 DNA follows: TGCGCCAGCGGAAGAACCGGGACAGACTACAATGAGCAGTACTTC.